The next 24 T cell receptor beta chains were all read from a single sample in a study of blood T cell repertoires in COVID-19. Method: immunoSEQ multiplex PCR; TCRdb's copy keeps in-frame clones and lacks some. The sample lists tens of thousands of clones, over 90% occurring once. Source material: peripheral blood. Receptor source: a man aged 55 to 70 with active or convalescent COVID-19.

V is TRBV29-1 and J is TRBJ2-7; TRBD2 agrees at 11 bases. Per the germline V gene, CDR1 is SQVTM and CDR2 is ANQGSEA. The CDR3 covers 12 residues. The ends lost 7 bases at V and 3 bases at J; junction bases unmatched: 2. The CDR3 protein is CSAGTSGYEQYF. In DNA form, the CDR3 reads TGCAGCGCCGGGACTAGCGGCTACGAGCAGTACTTC.

The chain employs TRBV9 and TRBJ2-1; maybe TRBD2 (5 bases). Trimming cost V 5 bases and J 9 bases, with 15 bases left between them. Per germline, CDR1 SGDLS and CDR2 YYNGEE. CDR3 size: 13 residues. The CDR3 region has the DNA TGTGCCAGCAGTAGGACGGGGATTTCTGAGCAGTTCTTC. Its translation: CASSRTGISEQFF.

This chain joins TRBV5-6 and TRBJ2-2; 14 bases line up with TRBD2. Germline loops: CDR1 SGHDT, CDR2 YYEEEE. The V segment lost 4 bases and the J segment 3 bases; nucleotides outside the gene matches: 5. The CDR3 spans 17 residues. The CDR3 sequence: CASSHGTSGRHTGELFF. The CDR3, as DNA: TGTGCCAGCAGCCACGGGACTAGCGGGAGACACACCGGGGAGCTGTTTTTT. The entire variable domain, with the rest obtained from reference TRBV5-6 and TRBJ2-2, is as follows: DAGVTQSPTHLIKTRGQQVTLRCSPKSGHDTVSWYQQALGQGPQFIFQYYEEEERQRGNFPDRFSGHQFPNYSSELNVNALLLGDSALYLCASSHGTSGRHTGELFFGEGSRLTVL.

The chain is built from TRBV11-2 and TRBJ2-6, with D unclear. The CDR3 is 13 residues long. Germline V CDR1 and CDR2: SGHAT, FQNNGV. The V gene lost 7 bases and the J gene lost 0 bases, with 4 bases spanning the gap. This CDR3 reads CASTLSGANVLTF. DNA of the CDR3: TGTGCCAGCACCCTCTCTGGGGCCAACGTCCTGACTTTC.

The chain carries TRBV7-2 and TRBJ2-7; D gene ambiguous. The germline V gene has CDR1 SGHTA and CDR2 FQGNSA. Between the trimmed V and J ends, which lost 4 bases and 2 bases, there was a span of 12 bases. CDR3 length: 14 amino acids. The CDR3 protein is CASSSRGGAYEQYF. In DNA form, the CDR3 reads TGTGCCAGCAGCTCTCGTGGCGGCGCCTACGAGCAGTACTTC.

The genes are TRBV12-3 or TRBV12-4 and TRBJ2-1; tentative D call: TRBD2 (6 bases). This CDR3 has 13 residues. Trimming removed 4 bases at V and 9 bases at J, with 13 bases between. The CDR3 sequence: CASSWRGSGEQFF. CDR3 DNA sequence: TGTGCCAGCAGTTGGAGGGGTTCGGGTGAGCAGTTCTTC.

The V call is TRBV28, the J call TRBJ2-2; 9 positions match TRBD1. CDR3 size: 15 residues. The V gene's germline CDR1 is MDHEN and CDR2 SYDVKM. The V and J ends lost 5 bases and 7 bases, in that order; junction bases with no gene match: 8. The CDR3 DNA follows: TGTGCCAGCAGTAGGGGGGACAGGGACAACGGGGAGCTGTTTTTT. It specifies CASSRGDRDNGELFF.

The chain employs TRBV4-2 and TRBJ2-7; TRBD1 matches at 9 bases. Germline V gene data show CDR1 as LGHNA and CDR2 as YNFKEQ. CDR3 length equals 16 residues. Losses at the gene ends were 1 base for V and 3 bases for J; bases not matched to a gene: 7. In DNA, the CDR3 is TGTGCCAGCAGCCAAGGGGGGGGACAGGGAGGCTACGAGCAGTACTTC. It is translated as CASSQGGGQGGYEQYF.

The chain links TRBV6-2 or TRBV6-3 to TRBJ1-1; 8 bases agree with TRBD1. CDR3 length equals 16 residues. The V segment lost 2 bases and the J segment 5 bases; nucleotides outside the gene matches: 10. Germline CDR1 is MNHEY and CDR2 is SVGEGT. The CDR3 DNA reads as TGTGCCAGCAGTTACGGACAGGGATGGCGCCCAACTGAAGCTTTCTTT. Amino acids: CASSYGQGWRPTEAFF.

J is TRBJ2-5 and V is TRBV18; 10 nucleotides line up with TRBD2. CDR1 KGHSH and CDR2 LQKENI come from the germline V gene. After removal of 1 base from V and 2 bases from J, the junction contained 4 bases not matched to a gene. The CDR3 covers 16 residues. CDR3 in DNA: TGTGCCAGCTCACCACTAGCGGGGGGCCTTCAAGAGACCCAGTACTTC. Translating gives CASSPLAGGLQETQYF.

The chain joins TRBV18 to TRBJ1-2; weak D call: TRBD1 (6 bases). CDR3 length equals 15 residues. V was cut by 3 bases and J by 8 bases, with 19 bases left in between. Germline assignment: CDR1 KGHSH and CDR2 LQKENI. As DNA, the CDR3 is TGTGCCAGCTCACCGACTTGGACAGTCGACGGGGGCTACACCTTC. Translation: CASSPTWTVDGGYTF.

The V call is TRBV20-1, the J call TRBJ1-1; D not resolved. Germline CDR1 reads DFQATT; CDR2 reads SNEGSKA (reference sequence). Trimming cost V 8 bases and J 1 base, with 8 bases left between them. The CDR3 loop spans 11 amino acids. The CDR3 DNA is TGCAGTACCCGACAGAACACTGAAGCTTTCTTT. Translated, it gives CSTRQNTEAFF.

This chain uses TRBV10-3 with TRBJ2-5; D gene uncertain. Germline CDR1 and CDR2: ENHRY and SYGVKD. The CDR3 runs to 14 residues. Trimming took off 5 bases at V and 0 bases at J, with 10 bases between the two ends. The CDR3, as DNA: TGTGCCATCAGTATTGGGCCTTACCAAGAGACCCAGTACTTC. Its protein is CAISIGPYQETQYF.

CDR3: CASSPQDEQYF. CDR3 bases: TGTGCCAGCTCACCCCAGGACGAGCAGTACTTC. The chain is built from TRBV18 and TRBJ2-7; no firm D call. The V and J ends lost 3 bases and 5 bases respectively, with 5 bases between them. Germline CDR1 reads KGHSH; CDR2 reads LQKENI. The CDR3 runs to 11 residues.

By share of the sample, this clone is large (0.1 to 1%). The chain is built from TRBV7-9 and TRBJ2-1; D is undetermined. V shed 8 bases and J shed 0 bases, with 14 bases lying between them. The CDR3 has 15 amino acids. Looked up from germline, CDR1 is SEHNR and CDR2 is FQNEAQ (reference sequence). The CDR3 loop is CASLLAASSYNEQFF. CDR3 in DNA: TGTGCCAGCTTGTTGGCCGCGAGCTCCTACAATGAGCAGTTCTTC.

The rearrangement links TRBV7-9 to TRBJ1-2, with D hard to call. With 1 base removed from V and 4 bases from J, the gap between germline ends came to 10 bases. CDR1 is SEHNR, CDR2 FQNEAQ, per germline (reference sequence). The CDR3 totals 14 residues. CDR3 residues: CASSLEVGSYGYTF. The CDR3 DNA follows: TGTGCCAGCAGCTTAGAGGTGGGGAGCTATGGCTACACCTTC. Drawing the rest from reference TRBV7-9 and TRBJ1-2, the complete variable domain is DTGVSQNPRHKITKRGQNVTFRCDPISEHNRLYWYRQTLGQGPEFLTYFQNEAQLEKSRLLSDRFSAERPKGSFSTLEIQRTEQGDSAMYLCASSLEVGSYGYTFGSGTRLTVV.

A single count supports this clone. The chain combines TRBV10-3 with TRBJ1-2, with D unclear. The CDR3 consists of 14 residues. V gave up 4 bases and J gave up 3 bases, with 12 bases separating them. The germline gives CDR1 ENHRY, CDR2 SYGVKD. Here the CDR3 DNA reads TGTGCCATCAGTGCTACTTTGCTGGACTATGGCTACACCTTC. Residues: CAISATLLDYGYTF.

The chain is built from TRBV28 and TRBJ1-2; TRBD1 matches at 8 bases. Per the germline V gene, CDR1 is MDHEN and CDR2 is SYDVKM. This CDR3 spans 15 amino acids. The junction had 6 bases not matched to a gene; V was cut back by 1 base and J by 5 bases. CDR3 residues: CASSLSWTGSYGYTF. CDR3 sequence (DNA): TGTGCCAGCAGTTTATCCTGGACAGGGTCGTATGGCTACACCTTC.

The chain carries TRBV9 and TRBJ2-2; D perhaps matches TRBD2 (6 bases). This CDR3 comprises 16 residues. V was pared by 0 bases and J by 0 bases, with 9 bases between. CDR1 and CDR2 from the germline V gene are SGDLS and YYNGEE. CDR3 loop: CASSVDGGSNTGELFF. In nucleotides, the CDR3 is TGTGCCAGCAGCGTAGATGGGGGGTCGAACACCGGGGAGCTGTTTTTT.

V and J are TRBV4-1 and TRBJ2-2, with 7 positions matching TRBD2. Germline V CDR1 and CDR2: MGHRA, YSYEKL. V gave up 0 bases and J gave up 5 bases; unmatched junction bases: 9. This CDR3 spans 17 amino acids. CDR3 amino acids: CASSQDSAGVRTGELFF. CDR3 nucleotides: TGCGCCAGCAGCCAAGATTCGGCGGGGGTGAGAACCGGGGAGCTGTTTTTT.

The V gene is TRBV27, the J gene TRBJ2-4; no clear D. CDR3 length equals 19 residues. Trimming removed 2 bases at V and 2 bases at J, with 22 bases between. Germline CDR1 is MNHEY and CDR2 is SMNVEV (reference sequence). CDR3 coding DNA: TGTGCCAGCAGTTTAGTGTATGGGTCGAGTTCCAGGACCAAAAACATTCAGTACTTC. Translated: CASSLVYGSSSRTKNIQYF.

The chain carries TRBV5-6 and TRBJ2-7, with a tentative D call TRBD2 (5 bases). This CDR3 is 16 amino acids long. The V end lost 4 bases, the J end lost 0 bases, and 17 bases lay between the germline ends. Germline V gene sequence: CDR1 SGHDT, CDR2 YYEEEE. CDR3 sequence (DNA): TGTGCCAGCAGCCCACCCGGACTTCAGAGCTCCTACGAGCAGTACTTC. This gives the protein CASSPPGLQSSYEQYF. The entire variable domain, with the rest obtained from reference TRBV5-6 and TRBJ2-7, is as follows: DAGVTQSPTHLIKTRGQQVTLRCSPKSGHDTVSWYQQALGQGPQFIFQYYEEEERQRGNFPDRFSGHQFPNYSSELNVNALLLGDSALYLCASSPPGLQSSYEQYFGPGTRLTVT.

V and J are TRBV6-6 and TRBJ1-6; 8 bases fit TRBD1. The ends lost 6 bases at V and 9 bases at J; junction bases unmatched: 4. The CDR3 is made up of 13 amino acids. CDR1 MNHNY and CDR2 SVGAGI come from the germline V gene (reference sequence). CDR3 bases: TGTGCCAGCAGCTCTACAGGGGGTTCACCCCTCCACTTT. It encodes CASSSTGGSPLHF.

CDR3 sequence reads: CASSLWAGLNEQFF. The CDR3 region has the DNA TGTGCCAGCAGCTTATGGGCAGGGCTGAATGAGCAGTTCTTC. This chain links TRBV7-2 with TRBJ2-1; tentative D call: TRBD1 (5 bases). Germline loops: CDR1 SGHTA, CDR2 FQGNSA. CDR3 length: 14 amino acids. The V and J ends lost 2 bases and 7 bases respectively, with 12 bases between them.